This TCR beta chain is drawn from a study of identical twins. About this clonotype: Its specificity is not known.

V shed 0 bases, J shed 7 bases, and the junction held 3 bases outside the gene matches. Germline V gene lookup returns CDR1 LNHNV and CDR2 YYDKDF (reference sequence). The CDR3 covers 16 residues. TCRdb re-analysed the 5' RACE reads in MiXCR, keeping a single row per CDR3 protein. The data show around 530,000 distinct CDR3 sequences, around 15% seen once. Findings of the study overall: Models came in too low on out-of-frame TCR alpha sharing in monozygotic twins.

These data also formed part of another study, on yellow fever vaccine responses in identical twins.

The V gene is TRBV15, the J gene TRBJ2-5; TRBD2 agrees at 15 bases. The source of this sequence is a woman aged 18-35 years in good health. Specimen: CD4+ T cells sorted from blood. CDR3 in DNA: TGTGCCACCAGCAGAGACCGGACTAGCGGGAGGGGGACCCAGTACTTC. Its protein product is CATSRDRTSGRGTQYF.